The 15 T cell receptor beta chains reported below all come from one sample, sequenced in a study of blood T cell repertoires in COVID-19 (dated by TCRdb to between 2020 and 2021). The library was made by the immunoSEQ multiplex PCR assay. TCRdb limited this immuneACCESS table to in-frame rearrangements with V and J called. A share of clones is missing; checked studies link under half to unresolved V genes, and the rest is unexplained. For this sample the table gives about 69,000 clones, of which about 85% were detected only once. Together, the top ten hold over 2.5% of the sample. The sample was peripheral blood. The receptors shown here come from a man older than 75 with acute or convalescent COVID-19.

V usage is TRBV6-5 and J usage is TRBJ2-7, with D maybe TRBD1 (5 bases). The V gene lost 6 bases and the J gene lost 2 bases, with 11 bases spanning the gap. Germline CDR1 is MNHEY and CDR2 is SVGAGI. The CDR3 has 13 amino acids. The CDR3 DNA is TGTGCCAGCAGATCGGCAGGGACCTACGAGCAGTACTTC. It codes for CASRSAGTYEQYF.

The rearrangement uses TRBV11-3 and TRBJ2-5; no clear D. Between the trimmed V and J ends, which lost 0 bases and 5 bases, there was a span of 13 bases. Germline CDR1 and CDR2: SGHNT and YENEEA. The CDR3 loop spans 15 amino acids. The DNA for the CDR3 is TGTGCCAGCAGCTTAGAACTCCATGGTCCCGAGACCCAGTACTTC. It encodes CASSLELHGPETQYF.

The chain couples TRBV29-1 to TRBJ2-6; D remains unclear. Germline CDR1 and CDR2: SQVTM and ANQGSEA. There are 13 residues in the CDR3. Trimming shortened V by 4 bases and J by 0 bases, and 4 bases separated the two germline ends. For the CDR3, the DNA is TGCAGCGTTGCCAACTCTGGGGCCAACGTCCTGACTTTC. This translates into CSVANSGANVLTF.

The V gene is TRBV6-5, the J gene TRBJ1-1; 8 nucleotides align to TRBD1. Germline CDR1 is MNHEY and CDR2 is SVGAGI. The trim removed 1 base at V and 6 bases at J, leaving 7 bases unmatched. The CDR3 spans 15 residues. The CDR3 coding sequence is TGTGCCAGCAGTTACTTCCGACAGGGGAGGGCTGAAGCTTTCTTT. Its protein is CASSYFRQGRAEAFF.

The CDR3 sequence is CASSSTRPNEQFF. CDR3 sequence (DNA): TGTGCCAGCAGTTCGACTAGGCCCAATGAGCAGTTCTTC. The chain recombines TRBV27 with TRBJ2-1; maybe TRBD2 (6 bases). Germline lookup yields CDR1 MNHEY and CDR2 SMNVEV (reference sequence). This CDR3 region has 13 residues. Trimming removed 4 bases from V and 6 bases from J, with 10 bases in between.

This clone was seen a few times. The chain is built from TRBV7-2 and TRBJ2-1, with a weak D call TRBD1 (6 bases). This CDR3 has 18 amino acids. Germline loops: CDR1 SGHTA, CDR2 FQGNSA. V was clipped by 2 bases and J by 3 bases, with 20 bases between them. The CDR3 sequence: CASSLSPRQVQVYNEQFF. CDR3 DNA: TGTGCCAGCAGCTTATCCCCACGACAGGTCCAGGTCTACAATGAGCAGTTCTTC.

This chain connects TRBV7-9 to TRBJ2-5; 9 positions agree with TRBD1. The germline CDR1 and CDR2 sequences are SEHNR and FQNEAQ (reference sequence). Trimming at V came to 5 bases and at J to 4 bases, leaving 5 bases not matched to a gene. CDR3 length equals 14 residues. The CDR3 sequence: CASSPTGGGETQYF. Here the CDR3 DNA reads TGTGCCAGCAGCCCGACAGGGGGGGGAGAGACCCAGTACTTC. Filled out from reference TRBV7-9 and TRBJ2-5, the complete variable domain reads DTGVSQNPRHKITKRGQNVTFRCDPISEHNRLYWYRQTLGQGPEFLTYFQNEAQLEKSRLLSDRFSAERPKGSFSTLEIQRTEQGDSAMYLCASSPTGGGETQYFGPGTRLLVL.

The chain couples TRBV5-4 to TRBJ2-7; D possibly corresponds to TRBD1 (5 bases). Germline CDR1 reads SGHNT; CDR2 reads YYREEE (reference sequence). The CDR3 spans 14 residues. V shed 1 base and J shed 6 bases, with 14 bases lying between them. CDR3 sequence (DNA): TGTGCCAGCAGCTTGTATCGGAATACAGGCGAGCAGTACTTC. Amino acid sequence: CASSLYRNTGEQYF.

Points on this clone: Since no conserved phenylalanine or tryptophan closes the CDR3, a read error is the likely cause. Because the CDR3's place on the DNA is in doubt, the DNA is left out and the CDR3 is given as listed by TCRdb. The chain uses TRBV12-2 and TRBJ2-7; TRBD2, the D gene given by the table, was not confirmed from the DNA. TRBV12-2 is a recognized pseudogene. The CDR3 totals 8 residues, both ends included. This chain's CDR3 is CASRPRAL.

This rearrangement joins TRBV27 to TRBJ2-7; 9 positions agree with TRBD2. The CDR3 is made up of 15 amino acids. Trimming took 4 bases from V and 3 from J; bases not matched to a gene: 7. Germline V gene lookup returns CDR1 MNHEY and CDR2 SMNVEV (reference sequence). DNA of the CDR3: TGTGCCAGCAGTTCCCGTAGACTAGCGGACTACGAGCAGTACTTC. Residues: CASSSRRLADYEQYF.

The V gene is TRBV27, the J gene TRBJ2-1, with D possibly TRBD2 on 6 matching bases. V was shortened by 5 bases and J by 10 bases, with 18 bases between the two germline ends. The CDR3 is 14 residues long. The V gene's germline CDR1 is MNHEY and CDR2 SMNVEV (reference sequence). Here the CDR3 reads CASSPHGGVIEQFF. The CDR3 DNA is TGTGCCAGCAGTCCCCACGGAGGGGTCATCGAGCAGTTCTTC.

The chain couples TRBV19 to TRBJ2-7; TRBD1 aligns across 7 bases. CDR3 length equals 15 residues. The V gene end was trimmed by 5 bases and the J gene end by 5 bases; junction bases not matched to a gene: 12. The germline V gene has CDR1 LNHDA and CDR2 SQIVND (reference sequence). The CDR3 DNA sequence: TGTGCCAGTAGTTCTCGTCTCTTGGACAGGCACGAGCAGTACTTC. Protein: CASSSRLLDRHEQYF.

The chain carries TRBV6-6 and TRBJ1-3; D perhaps matches TRBD1 (6 bases). The germline V gene has CDR1 MNHNY and CDR2 SVGAGI (reference sequence). The CDR3 runs 16 residues. Between the trimmed V and J ends, which lost 0 bases and 1 base, there was a span of 10 bases. The CDR3 sequence is CASSYSTGLSGNTIYF. CDR3 nucleotides: TGTGCCAGCAGTTACTCAACAGGGTTATCTGGAAACACCATATATTTT.

As DNA, the CDR3 is TGTGCCAGCAGTCAACAGGGGTGGGAGCAGTACTTC. The encoded protein is CASSQQGWEQYF. J is TRBJ2-7 and V is TRBV25-1; 7 positions agree with TRBD1. Germline CDR1 and CDR2: MGHDK and SYGVNS. V shed 5 bases and J 7 bases; nucleotides not matched to a gene: 5. This CDR3 spans 12 amino acids.

V is TRBV27 and J is TRBJ1-2, with D hard to call. The V end lost 4 bases, the J end lost 0 bases, and 9 bases lay between the germline ends. The CDR3 has 14 amino acids. Germline V gives CDR1 MNHEY, CDR2 SMNVEV (reference sequence). The CDR3, as DNA: TGTGCCAGCAGTTACAGACCATCTAACTATGGCTACACCTTC. Protein product: CASSYRPSNYGYTF.